The 15 T cell receptor beta chains presented below share a single source sample, sequenced in a study of cytomegalovirus exposure and HLA in healthy donors. PCR used 60 Vbeta primers and 13 Jbeta primers. Method: immunoSEQ multiplex PCR; TCRdb's copy keeps in-frame clones and lacks some. The sample lists about 130,000 clones, around four fifths occurring once. The sequencing sample was made of PBMCs. These receptors were obtained from a woman aged 40 to 55 in good health and CMV-seropositive.

The chain recombines TRBV5-1 with TRBJ1-6; D possibly corresponds to TRBD1 (5 bases). The CDR3 totals 17 residues. V was trimmed by 4 bases and J by 0 bases, leaving 14 bases between them. The germline V gene has CDR1 SGHRS and CDR2 YFSETQ. The CDR3 DNA follows: TGCGCCAGCAGCCAAGACAGCTACTCCTCCTATAATTCACCCCTCCACTTT. It yields the protein CASSQDSYSSYNSPLHF.

The chain couples TRBV11-2 to TRBJ2-1; maybe TRBD1 (5 bases). The CDR3 has 15 residues. V was cut by 2 bases and J by 5 bases, with 13 bases left in between. CDR1 is SGHAT and CDR2 is FQNNGV in the germline V gene. For the CDR3, the DNA is TGTGCCAGCAGCTTACGGCGTGGGGCGGACAATGAGCAGTTCTTC. Translating gives CASSLRRGADNEQFF.

This chain joins TRBV5-1 and TRBJ1-2; D is undetermined. The CDR3 runs 15 residues. V was cut by 0 bases and J by 4 bases, with 13 bases left in between. Germline CDR1 and CDR2: SGHRS and YFSETQ. CDR3 nucleotides: TGCGCCAGCAGCTTGGGCAGAAATTCAATCTATGGCTACACCTTC. Protein product: CASSLGRNSIYGYTF.

This chain links TRBV29-1 with TRBJ2-7; 8 bases line up with TRBD1. Germline-derived CDR1 and CDR2 are SQVTM and ANQGSEA. The V segment lost 7 bases and the J segment 1 base; nucleotides outside the gene matches: 9. The CDR3 loop spans 14 amino acids. This CDR3 is CSAIPGTGSYEQYF. Written as DNA, the CDR3 is TGCAGCGCAATTCCCGGGACAGGTTCCTACGAGCAGTACTTC.

The rearrangement links TRBV6-5 to TRBJ2-1; D gene ambiguous. Germline-derived CDR1 and CDR2 are MNHEY and SVGAGI. The CDR3 runs to 15 residues. V lost 2 bases and J lost 7, with 15 bases in between. CDR3 loop: CASSYGVGELNEQFF. For the CDR3, the DNA is TGTGCCAGCAGTTACGGAGTGGGTGAACTGAATGAGCAGTTCTTC.

The chain joins TRBV5-1 to TRBJ2-2, with D possibly TRBD2 on 5 matching bases. V was clipped by 0 bases and J by 7 bases, with 13 bases between them. CDR1 SGHRS and CDR2 YFSETQ come from the germline V gene. There are 15 residues in the CDR3. The CDR3 DNA follows: TGCGCCAGCAGCTTGGGGCGGGTCCAAGGCGGGGAGCTGTTTTTT. Translating it yields CASSLGRVQGGELFF.

The rearrangement uses TRBV4-3 and TRBJ2-5; D not certain. The V end lost 5 bases, the J end lost 5 bases, and 15 bases lay between the germline ends. CDR3 length: 14 residues. In germline, CDR1 is LGHNA, CDR2 YSLEER. The CDR3 bases are TGCGCCAGCAGCGATCGACTCGCCGGGGAGACCCAGTACTTC. This translates into CASSDRLAGETQYF.

V gene TRBV19 combines with J gene TRBJ2-7, with D maybe TRBD1 (6 bases). V lost 4 bases and J lost 5, with 18 bases in between. Germline lookup yields CDR1 LNHDA and CDR2 SQIVND (reference sequence). The CDR3 extends over 15 amino acids. The CDR3 loop reads CASSKPDSVTDEQYF. The CDR3, as DNA: TGTGCCAGTAGTAAGCCGGACAGCGTTACGGACGAGCAGTACTTC.

Remarks on this clone: The same CDR3 arises from other DNA sequences in this sample as well. The chain uses TRBV13 and TRBJ1-1; perhaps TRBD1 as D (6 bases). Germline CDR1 and CDR2: PRHDT and FYEKMQ (reference sequence). The CDR3 totals 13 residues. Trimming stripped 5 bases from V and 1 base from J, with 8 bases between. The CDR3 DNA follows: TGTGCCAGCAGCCCGACAGGGAACACTGAAGCTTTCTTT. This gives the protein CASSPTGNTEAFF.

J is TRBJ1-1 and V is TRBV11-3; D perhaps matches TRBD1 (6 bases). V was shortened by 1 base and J by 6 bases, with 15 bases between the two germline ends. The CDR3 extends over 15 amino acids. Germline V gene sequence: CDR1 SGHNT, CDR2 YENEEA. The CDR3 DNA follows: TGTGCCAGCAGCTTAGGGGGGGGCGAGTTATCTGAAGCTTTCTTT. Its translation: CASSLGGGELSEAFF.

The V call is TRBV5-1, the J call TRBJ2-3; TRBD2 matches at 8 bases. This CDR3 has 16 residues. Germline CDR1 is SGHRS and CDR2 is YFSETQ. The V gene end was trimmed by 0 bases and the J gene end by 2 bases; junction bases not matched to a gene: 5. The CDR3 DNA reads as TGCGCCAGCAGCTTGGGTTCTAGCGGGTTCACAGATACGCAGTATTTT. The encoded protein is CASSLGSSGFTDTQYF.

This chain connects TRBV4-2 to TRBJ2-7; D uncertain. The CDR3 spans 16 residues. Germline V lookup: CDR1 LGHNA, CDR2 YNFKEQ. Trimming took 0 bases from V and 4 from J, leaving 16 bases between them. The CDR3 DNA reads as TGTGCCAGCAGCCAAGAGGGCAGCCGAATCGGATACGAGCAGTACTTC. Its protein is CASSQEGSRIGYEQYF.

The chain recombines TRBV5-1 with TRBJ1-1; 7 nucleotides agree with TRBD1. The germline CDR1 and CDR2 sequences are SGHRS and YFSETQ. The CDR3 has 13 residues. The V gene end was trimmed by 3 bases and the J gene end by 10 bases; junction bases not matched to a gene: 9. DNA of the CDR3: TGCGCCAGCAGCTCCATTACAGGGGTTGGAGCTTTCTTT. Amino acids: CASSSITGVGAFF. The whole variable domain, filled in from reference TRBV5-1 and TRBJ1-1, reads KAGVTQTPRYLIKTRGQQVTLSCSPISGHRSVSWYQQTPGQGLQFLFEYFSETQRNKGNFPGRFSGRQFSNSRSEMNVSTLELGDSALYLCASSSITGVGAFFGQGTRLTVV.

This clone was found a few times. V is TRBV2 and J is TRBJ1-2, with D tentatively TRBD1 (6 bases). Germline V gene data show CDR1 as SNHLY and CDR2 as FYNNEI. V shed 7 bases and J shed 5 bases, with 20 bases lying between them. This CDR3 contains 15 residues. For the CDR3, the DNA is TGTGCCAGCATACTATTGCGGACAGTGACTTATGGCTACACCTTC. Residues: CASILLRTVTYGYTF. The full variable domain, rest sourced from reference TRBV2 and TRBJ1-2, is EPEVTQTPSHQVTQMGQEVILRCVPISNHLYFYWYRQILGQKVEFLVSFYNNEISEKSEIFDDQFSVERPDGSNFTLKIRSTKLEDSAMYFCASILLRTVTYGYTFGSGTRLTVV.

This chain links TRBV7-9 with TRBJ2-7, with D tentatively TRBD2 (6 bases). The CDR3 contains 14 residues. Germline V gives CDR1 SEHNR, CDR2 FQNEAQ (reference sequence). The V end lost 2 bases, the J end lost 8 bases, and 16 bases lay between the germline ends. CDR3 sequence: CASSLTPPEGQQYF. CDR3 DNA: TGTGCCAGCAGCTTAACCCCGCCGGAGGGCCAGCAGTACTTC.